Shown below are 13 T cell receptor beta chains from a single sample sequenced in a study of T-cell reconstitution after alpha-beta-depleted transplantation in children (dated by TCRdb to between 2015 and 2016). Libraries came from PCR. The sequencer listed for this sample is Illumina HiSeq 2500. Molecular barcoding was employed in the preparation of TCR libraries, with unique molecular identifiers being used to normalize TCRbeta repertoire quantification. TCRdb redid the processing of the public reads, applying fastp at Q25 and MiXCR, and retained in-frame beta chains. Each entry is one CDR3 protein sequence, shown with its most common DNA and genes. For this sample the table gives some 290,000 distinct CDR3 sequences, of which over 8% were detected only once. The top ten hold over 9.5% of the sample. The material was PBMCs from the stem cell graft donor, obtained from the stem cell graft. These receptor sequences come from a human donor who donated a stem cell graft to a child with SCID.

This clonotype has more than one count but fewer than ten. The rearrangement links TRBV7-6 to TRBJ1-6; weak D call: TRBD1 (5 bases). With 8 bases removed from V and 0 bases from J, the gap between germline ends came to 8 bases. Germline V gene lookup returns CDR1 SGHVS and CDR2 FNYEAQ. This CDR3 has 14 amino acids. The CDR3 bases are TGTGCCAGCGGGGGGAGCTCCTATAATTCACCCCTCCACTTT. Its protein is CASGGSSYNSPLHF. Based on the CDR3 plus reference TRBV7-6 and TRBJ1-6, the full variable domain is GAGVSQSPRYKVTKRGQDVALRCDPISGHVSLYWYRQALGQGPEFLTYFNYEAQQDKSGLPNDRFSAERPEGSISTLTIQRTEQRDSAMYRCASGGSSYNSPLHFGNGTRLTVT.

V gene TRBV7-9 combines with J gene TRBJ1-4; D might be TRBD1 (5 bases). The ends were cut back, 11 bases at V and 8 bases at J, with 18 bases in the middle. CDR1 SEHNR and CDR2 FQNEAQ come from the germline V gene (reference sequence). CDR3 length: 13 amino acids. In DNA, the CDR3 is TGTGCCTCAAGGGGCCGCGTCGACGAAAAACTGTTTTTT. It is translated as CASRGRVDEKLFF.

This clonotype was counted between two and nine times. The J gene is TRBJ2-3, the V gene TRBV20-1; 10 bases are a match to TRBD2. The junction had 4 bases not matched to a gene; V was cut back by 2 bases and J by 2 bases. Germline V gene sequence: CDR1 DFQATT, CDR2 SNEGSKA (reference sequence). This CDR3 contains 15 residues. The CDR3 here is CSARRLAGDTDTQYF. The CDR3 coding sequence is TGCAGTGCTAGACGGCTAGCGGGGGACACAGATACGCAGTATTTT.

The chain links TRBV11-2 to TRBJ2-1; 16 bases match TRBD2. The CDR3 totals 17 residues. V trimming: 4 bases; J trimming: 2 bases; junction bases outside the gene matches: 2. Germline values: CDR1 SGHAT, CDR2 FQNNGV. The CDR3 coding sequence is TGTGCCAGCAGCTCCGGGACTAGCGGGGGGGCCTACAATGAGCAGTTCTTC. Protein: CASSSGTSGGAYNEQFF.

This clonotype was recorded many times. The CDR3 nucleotides read TGTGCCAGCAGCTATACCGGGACTTCCAATGAGCAGTTCTTC. As protein: CASSYTGTSNEQFF. This chain links TRBV7-9 with TRBJ2-1; TRBD2 is a possible D gene (6 bases). The V gene's germline CDR1 is SEHNR and CDR2 FQNEAQ (reference sequence). V lost 4 bases, J lost 6 bases, and 13 bases lay in between. This CDR3 has 14 amino acids.

This clonotype occurred a few times. CDR3 in DNA: TGTGCCATCAGTGCGGGGCGGGAAAATCAGCCCCAGCATTTT. Translation: CAISAGRENQPQHF. J is TRBJ1-5 and V is TRBV10-3; D possibly corresponds to TRBD1 (5 bases). CDR3 length: 14 residues. V gave up 4 bases and J gave up 4 bases, with 11 bases separating them. Germline V gene sequence: CDR1 ENHRY, CDR2 SYGVKD.

J is TRBJ1-5 and V is TRBV5-1; D perhaps matches TRBD1 (5 bases). Germline CDR1 is SGHRS and CDR2 is YFSETQ. This CDR3 spans 15 amino acids. Deletions cut 5 bases from V and 2 bases from J, with 14 bases between. The CDR3 loop reads CASSPGPAGNQPQHF. The CDR3, as DNA: TGCGCCAGCAGTCCGGGACCGGCGGGCAATCAGCCCCAGCATTTT.

There are a few counts of this clonotype. This sequence joins TRBV5-6 and TRBJ1-3; TRBD1 agrees at 7 bases. V dropped 4 bases and J dropped 4; count of bases not matched to a gene: 8. Germline values: CDR1 SGHDT, CDR2 YYEEEE. The CDR3 has 15 residues. The CDR3 here is CASSPGTALGNTIYF. The CDR3 DNA follows: TGTGCCAGCAGCCCGGGGACAGCGTTGGGAAACACCATATATTTT. Full variable domain (missing parts from reference TRBV5-6 and TRBJ1-3): DAGVTQSPTHLIKTRGQQVTLRCSPKSGHDTVSWYQQALGQGPQFIFQYYEEEERQRGNFPDRFSGHQFPNYSSELNVNALLLGDSALYLCASSPGTALGNTIYFGEGSWLTVV.

This chain joins TRBV11-2 and TRBJ1-4; TRBD1 matches 7 bases. J lost 7 bases, V lost 6 bases, and 8 bases had no gene match. The germline V gene has CDR1 SGHAT and CDR2 FQNNGV. The CDR3 has 14 residues. In nucleotides, the CDR3 is TGTGCCAGCAGACGACAGGGTCTGGCTGAAAAACTGTTTTTT. This encodes CASRRQGLAEKLFF.

The chain couples TRBV4-2 to TRBJ2-3; 8 bases agree with TRBD2. With 4 bases clipped from V and 3 bases from J, the junction kept 9 bases outside the gene matches. Germline V gene data show CDR1 as LGHNA and CDR2 as YNFKEQ. The CDR3 sequence is 16 residues long. The CDR3 nucleotides read TGTGCCAGCAGCCGTCGTATCGGGGGGGCGACAGATACGCAGTATTTT. Translating gives CASSRRIGGATDTQYF.

The table lists this clonotype with many counts. V usage is TRBV5-6 and J usage is TRBJ2-3; 7 bases align to TRBD2. Germline V gives CDR1 SGHDT, CDR2 YYEEEE. The CDR3 sequence is 15 residues long. V gave up 4 bases and J gave up 0 bases; unmatched junction bases: 5. The chain's CDR3 is CASSGGGISTDTQYF. The CDR3 DNA sequence: TGTGCCAGCAGCGGGGGAGGGATTAGCACAGATACGCAGTATTTT.

The chain recombines TRBV5-5 with TRBJ1-1; no reliable D call. The CDR3 extends over 14 amino acids. Deletions cut 4 bases from V and 1 base from J, with 11 bases between. CDR1 is SGHKS, CDR2 YYEKEE, per germline (reference sequence). CDR3 DNA: TGTGCCAGCAGCCTTGTGGAGAAGAACACTGAAGCTTTCTTT. Its translation: CASSLVEKNTEAFF. Drawing the rest from reference TRBV5-5 and TRBJ1-1, the complete variable domain is DAGVTQSPTHLIKTRGQQVTLRCSPISGHKSVSWYQQVLGQGPQFIFQYYEKEERGRGNFPDRFSARQFPNYSSELNVNALLLGDSALYLCASSLVEKNTEAFFGQGTRLTVV.

The chain recombines TRBV4-1 with TRBJ2-7, with D unclear. Trimming stripped 0 bases from V and 6 bases from J, with 6 bases between. The CDR3 covers 12 residues. Germline loops: CDR1 MGHRA, CDR2 YSYEKL. The CDR3 here is CASSQDVGEQYF. In nucleotides, the CDR3 is TGCGCCAGCAGCCAAGATGTTGGCGAGCAGTACTTC.